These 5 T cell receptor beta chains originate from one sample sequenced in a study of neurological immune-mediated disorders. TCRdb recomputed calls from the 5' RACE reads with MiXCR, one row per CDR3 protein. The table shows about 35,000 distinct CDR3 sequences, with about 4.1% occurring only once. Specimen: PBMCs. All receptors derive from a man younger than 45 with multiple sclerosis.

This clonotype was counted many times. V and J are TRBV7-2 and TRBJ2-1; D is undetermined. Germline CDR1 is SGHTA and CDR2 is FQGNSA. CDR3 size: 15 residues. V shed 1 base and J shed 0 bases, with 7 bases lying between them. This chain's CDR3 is CASSLGVNSYNEQFF. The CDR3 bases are TGTGCCAGCAGCTTAGGTGTTAACTCCTACAATGAGCAGTTCTTC.

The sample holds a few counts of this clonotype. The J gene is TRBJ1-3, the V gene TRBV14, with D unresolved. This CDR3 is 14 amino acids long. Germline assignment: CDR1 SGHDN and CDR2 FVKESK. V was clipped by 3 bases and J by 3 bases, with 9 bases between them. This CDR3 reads CASSQWGSGNTIYF. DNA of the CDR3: TGTGCCAGCAGCCAGTGGGGAAGTGGAAACACCATATATTTT. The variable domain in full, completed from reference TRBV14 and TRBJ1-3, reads EAGVTQFPSHSVIEKGQTVTLRCDPISGHDNLYWYRRVMGKEIKFLLHFVKESKQDESGMPNNRFLAERTGGTYSTLKVQPAELEDSGVYFCASSQWGSGNTIYFGEGSWLTVV.

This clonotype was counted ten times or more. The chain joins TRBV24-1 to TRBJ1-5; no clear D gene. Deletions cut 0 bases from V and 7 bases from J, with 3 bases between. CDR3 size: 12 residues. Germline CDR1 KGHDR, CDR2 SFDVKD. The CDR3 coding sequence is TGTGCCACCAGTGATTTGAACCAGCCCCAGCATTTT. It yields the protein CATSDLNQPQHF.

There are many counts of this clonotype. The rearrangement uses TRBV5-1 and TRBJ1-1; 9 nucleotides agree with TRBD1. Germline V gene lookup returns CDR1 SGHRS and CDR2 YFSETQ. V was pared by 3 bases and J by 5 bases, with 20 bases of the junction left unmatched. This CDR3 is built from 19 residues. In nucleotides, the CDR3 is TGCGCCAGCAGCTACTCGTCCGGGACAGGGCGCGCGGGAGGGACTGAAGCTTTCTTT. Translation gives CASSYSSGTGRAGGTEAFF.

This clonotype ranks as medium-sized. CDR3 loop: CSARLGTNIQYF. CDR3 sequence (DNA): TGCAGTGCTAGACTAGGAACGAACATTCAGTACTTC. V and J are TRBV20-1 and TRBJ2-4; D is uncertain. The CDR3 sequence is 12 residues long. V shed 2 bases and J shed 7 bases, with 9 bases lying between them. From germline, CDR1 is DFQATT and CDR2 SNEGSKA (reference sequence).